This TCR beta chain was found in a study of blood T cell repertoires in COVID-19. Study-level information: Whether acute or convalescent, the COVID-19 samples came from the United States, Italy and Spain.

Original handling: Amplification of reference gene primers provided the estimated nucleated cell counts. TCRdb's copy holds only in-frame clones and misses some; the assay was immunoSEQ multiplex PCR. That table gives V, J and clone size, and the DNA gave D and trimming. The sample holds approximately 77,000 clones, 86% seen once. Germline V CDR1 and CDR2: SGHNT, YYREEE (reference sequence). V lost 4 bases and J lost 5; bases outside the gene matches: 2. The CDR3 consists of 14 residues. The sequencing input was peripheral blood. V usage is TRBV5-4 and J usage is TRBJ2-4, with TRBD1 matching 11 bases. This receptor was taken from a man aged 25 to 45 with acute or convalescent COVID-19. CDR3 in DNA: TGTGCCAGCAGCACGGACAGGGGGCAAAACATTCAGTACTTC. It translates to CASSTDRGQNIQYF.